This T cell receptor (beta chain) was sequenced during a study of cytomegalovirus exposure and HLA in healthy donors. Study-level findings and limits: Later findings reportedly placed an Asian-associated ancestry cluster below the approximately 670-donor mean for N-insertions. It was reported that TCR beta sequences correctly inferred the HLA-A and HLA-B alleles for most subjects.

When sampled, the donors appeared nominally healthy, though they likely had unrecorded immune exposures. Of note for this clone: The antigen remains unidentified.

CDR1 and CDR2 (germline): MRHNA, SNTAGT. The CDR3 has 16 residues. V lost 5 bases and J 0 bases, leaving 15 bases between the germline ends. PCR was performed using 60 Vbeta and 13 Jbeta primers. In the original workflow: The authors later counted roughly 77 million unique TCR beta chains, around 9.9 million of them shared. Some clones are missing from TCRdb's copy, which holds only in-frame ones; the method was immunoSEQ multiplex PCR. The V and J calls and the clone size are those of that table, but D and trimming were determined from the DNA. Among around 190,000 clones listed, around 75% were seen once.

This receptor was taken from a female donor in good health and CMV-seronegative. Sequencing was performed on PBMCs. The J gene is TRBJ2-3, the V gene TRBV6-4, with D possibly TRBD2 on 6 matching bases. CDR3 protein: CASSHGLGGSTDTQYF. Written as DNA, the CDR3 is TGTGCCAGCAGTCACGGACTCGGGGGTAGCACAGATACGCAGTATTTT.